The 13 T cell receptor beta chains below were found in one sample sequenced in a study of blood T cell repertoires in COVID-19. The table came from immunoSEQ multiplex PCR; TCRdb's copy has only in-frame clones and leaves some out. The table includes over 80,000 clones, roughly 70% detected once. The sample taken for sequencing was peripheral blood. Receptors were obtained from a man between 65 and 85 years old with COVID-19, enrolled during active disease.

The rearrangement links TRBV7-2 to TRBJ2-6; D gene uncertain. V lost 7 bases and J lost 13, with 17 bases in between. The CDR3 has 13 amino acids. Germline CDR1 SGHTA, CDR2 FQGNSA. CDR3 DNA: TGTGCCAGCATCCTCCGGCCCTCTAGAGTCCTGACTTTC. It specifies CASILRPSRVLTF. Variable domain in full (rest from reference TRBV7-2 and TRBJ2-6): GAGVSQSPSNKVTEKGKDVELRCDPISGHTALYWYRQSLGQGLEFLIYFQGNSAPDKSGLPSDRFSAERTGGSVSTLTIQRTQQEDSAVYLCASILRPSRVLTFGAGSRLTVL.

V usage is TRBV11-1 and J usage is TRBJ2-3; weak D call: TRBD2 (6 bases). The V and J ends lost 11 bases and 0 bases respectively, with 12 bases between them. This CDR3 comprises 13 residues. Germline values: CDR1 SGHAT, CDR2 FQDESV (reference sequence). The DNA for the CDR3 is TGTGCCGGCGGAAGCGGGAGCACAGATACGCAGTATTTT. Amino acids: CAGGSGSTDTQYF.

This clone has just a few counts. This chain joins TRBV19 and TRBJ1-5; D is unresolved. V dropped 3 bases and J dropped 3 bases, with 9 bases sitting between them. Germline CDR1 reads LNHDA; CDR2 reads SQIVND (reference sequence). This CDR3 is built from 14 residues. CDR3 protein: CASSIFAVNQPQHF. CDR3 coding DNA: TGTGCCAGTAGTATCTTTGCGGTCAATCAGCCCCAGCATTTT.

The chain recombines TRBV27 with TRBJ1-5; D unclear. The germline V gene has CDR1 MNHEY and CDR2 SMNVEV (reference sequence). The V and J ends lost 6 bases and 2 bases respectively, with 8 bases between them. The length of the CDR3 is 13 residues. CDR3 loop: CASRAAGNQPQHF. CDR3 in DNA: TGTGCCAGCAGAGCTGCGGGCAATCAGCCCCAGCATTTT.

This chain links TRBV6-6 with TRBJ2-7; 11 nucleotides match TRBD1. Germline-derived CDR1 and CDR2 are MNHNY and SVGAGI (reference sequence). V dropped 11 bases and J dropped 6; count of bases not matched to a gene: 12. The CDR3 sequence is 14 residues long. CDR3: CACQGTGGTGEQYF. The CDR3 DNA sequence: TGTGCCTGCCAAGGGACAGGGGGTACCGGCGAGCAGTACTTC.

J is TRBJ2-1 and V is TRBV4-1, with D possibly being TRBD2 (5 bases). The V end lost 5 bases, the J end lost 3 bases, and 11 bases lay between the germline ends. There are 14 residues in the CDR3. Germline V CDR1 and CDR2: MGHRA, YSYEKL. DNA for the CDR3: TGCGCCAGCAGCTACGGGGAGTTCTACAATGAGCAGTTCTTC. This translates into CASSYGEFYNEQFF.

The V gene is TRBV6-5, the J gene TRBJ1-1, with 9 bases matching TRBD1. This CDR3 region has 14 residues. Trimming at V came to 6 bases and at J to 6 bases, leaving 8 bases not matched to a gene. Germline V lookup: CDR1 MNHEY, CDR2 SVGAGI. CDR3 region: CASSQGQGFSEAFF. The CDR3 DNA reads TGTGCCAGCAGCCAAGGACAGGGGTTCTCTGAAGCTTTCTTT.

CDR3 protein: CASSVVSSGSPDTQYF. In DNA, the CDR3 is TGTGCCAGCAGCGTAGTATCTAGCGGGAGTCCAGATACGCAGTATTTT. The chain combines TRBV9 with TRBJ2-3, with 10 bases fitting TRBD2. The J segment lost 4 bases and the V segment lost 0 bases, leaving 5 bases of the junction unmatched. This CDR3 has 16 residues. CDR1 is SGDLS and CDR2 is YYNGEE in the germline V gene.

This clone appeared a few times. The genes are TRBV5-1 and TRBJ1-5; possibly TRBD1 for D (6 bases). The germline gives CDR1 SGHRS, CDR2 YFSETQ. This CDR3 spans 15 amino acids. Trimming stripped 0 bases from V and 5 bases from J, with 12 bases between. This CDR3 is CASSLESGVYQPQHF. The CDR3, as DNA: TGCGCCAGCAGCTTGGAGTCAGGGGTTTATCAGCCCCAGCATTTT.

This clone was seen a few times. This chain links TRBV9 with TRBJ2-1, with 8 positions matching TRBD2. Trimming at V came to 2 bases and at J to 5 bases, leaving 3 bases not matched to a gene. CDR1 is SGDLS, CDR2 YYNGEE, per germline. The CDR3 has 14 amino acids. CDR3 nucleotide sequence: TGTGCCAGCAGCGTCACTAGCGGAAACAATGAGCAGTTCTTC. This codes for CASSVTSGNNEQFF.

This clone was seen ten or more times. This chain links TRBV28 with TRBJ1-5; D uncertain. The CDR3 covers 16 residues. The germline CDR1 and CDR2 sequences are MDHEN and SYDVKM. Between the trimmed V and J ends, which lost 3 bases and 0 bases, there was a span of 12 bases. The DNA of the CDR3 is TGTGCCAGCAGTTTTATTCTAAGAAATAGCAATCAGCCCCAGCATTTT. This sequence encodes CASSFILRNSNQPQHF.

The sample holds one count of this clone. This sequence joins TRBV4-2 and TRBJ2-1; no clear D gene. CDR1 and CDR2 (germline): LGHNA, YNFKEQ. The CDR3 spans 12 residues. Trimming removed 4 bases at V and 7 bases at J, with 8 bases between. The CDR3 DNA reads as TGTGCCAGCAGCCGGAGTTGGAATGAGCAGTTCTTC. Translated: CASSRSWNEQFF.

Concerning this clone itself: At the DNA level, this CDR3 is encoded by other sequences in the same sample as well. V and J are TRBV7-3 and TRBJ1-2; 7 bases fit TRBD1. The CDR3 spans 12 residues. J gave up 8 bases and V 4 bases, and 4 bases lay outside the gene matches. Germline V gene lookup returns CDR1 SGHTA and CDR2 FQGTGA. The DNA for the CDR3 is TGTGCCAGCAGCTCCGACAGGGTAGGCTACACCTTC. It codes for CASSSDRVGYTF.